One and the same sample provided the 18 T cell receptor beta chains below, sequenced in a study of a mutant IDH1 vaccine in newly diagnosed glioma. These TCRs' antigens remain unknown. Time point: week 23, last vaccination. The study gave 300 ug of mutant IDH1 20-mer peptide per vaccine dose, with topical imiquimod. Sequenced by immunoSEQ multiplex PCR; TCRdb stores in-frame clones only, minus some. The top ten hold just over 5% of the sample, which has 35,000 to 40,000 clones, roughly 76% seen once. Sequenced material: PBMCs, taken from a glioma patient whose treatment included an IDH1 peptide vaccine. The receptors derive from a man aged 35 to 55 with glioma.

J is TRBJ2-2 and V is TRBV10-3; 7 bases align to TRBD1. Per the germline V gene, CDR1 is ENHRY and CDR2 is SYGVKD. With V trimmed by 11 bases and J by 0 bases, 6 bases remained unmatched. The CDR3 runs to 14 residues. The CDR3 DNA follows: TGTGCCGCGACCGGGACAGCGAACACCGGGGAGCTGTTTTTT. This gives the protein CAATGTANTGELFF.

The genes are TRBV10-3 and TRBJ2-2; D is perhaps TRBD2 (5 bases). Trimming cost V 9 bases and J 1 base, with 12 bases left between them. The CDR3 totals 14 residues. The germline V gene has CDR1 ENHRY and CDR2 SYGVKD. The CDR3 sequence: CAMEPGENTGELFF. CDR3 DNA sequence: TGTGCCATGGAGCCCGGGGAGAACACCGGGGAGCTGTTTTTT.

The chain employs TRBV6-1 and TRBJ1-6, with D uncertain. V lost 1 base to trimming and J lost 7 bases, with 8 bases between them. Germline assignment: CDR1 MNHNS and CDR2 SASEGT. The CDR3 length is 14 residues. CDR3 DNA sequence: TGTGCCAGCAGTGAAGGAGAATTGAATTCACCCCTCCACTTT. Encoded protein: CASSEGELNSPLHF.

The chain uses TRBV6-5 and TRBJ1-5; 7 bases agree with TRBD1. Trimming cost V 4 bases and J 6 bases; bases outside gene matches: 9. CDR1 is MNHEY and CDR2 is SVGAGI in the germline V gene. The CDR3 has 15 amino acids. The CDR3 here is CASSSVRGRGQPQHF. The CDR3 DNA reads as TGTGCCAGCAGTTCCGTTAGGGGGCGAGGTCAGCCCCAGCATTTT.

The chain couples TRBV19 to TRBJ1-2; TRBD1 might be the D (5 bases). CDR1 and CDR2 (germline): LNHDA, SQIVND (reference sequence). Trimming removed 2 bases from V and 4 bases from J, with 14 bases in between. The CDR3 length is 15 residues. The CDR3 nucleotides are TGTGCCAGTAGTATACCCTCCGGGACGCCCTATGGCTACACCTTC. This translates into CASSIPSGTPYGYTF.

The chain combines TRBV7-2 with TRBJ2-7; TRBD1 is a possible D gene (6 bases). V lost 3 bases, J lost 4 bases, and 16 bases lay in between. Looked up from germline, CDR1 is SGHTA and CDR2 is FQGNSA. This CDR3 region has 15 residues. This chain's CDR3 is CASSFGPDRKYEQYF. The CDR3 DNA reads as TGTGCCAGCAGCTTTGGCCCCGACAGGAAATACGAGCAGTACTTC.

This rearrangement joins TRBV7-9 to TRBJ2-5; 11 bases line up with TRBD1. From germline, CDR1 is SEHNR and CDR2 FQNEAQ (reference sequence). This CDR3 is 16 amino acids long. Unmatched junction bases numbered 7, after V lost 4 bases and J lost 3 bases. The CDR3 region is CASSWGRDRGKETQYF. The CDR3 nucleotides read TGTGCCAGCAGCTGGGGACGGGACAGGGGGAAAGAGACCCAGTACTTC.

CDR3 in DNA: TGCGCCAGCAGCCAAGTTCTAGCGGGAGGGTCTGAGCAGTTCTTC. This translates into CASSQVLAGGSEQFF. V and J are TRBV4-3 and TRBJ2-1; the match to TRBD2 covers 12 bases. The CDR3 contains 15 residues. V dropped 1 base and J dropped 9; count of bases not matched to a gene: 4. Germline V gives CDR1 LGHNA, CDR2 YSLEER.

This clone was detected only once. This rearrangement joins TRBV5-1 to TRBJ1-6; TRBD1 might be the D (6 bases). Trimming cost V 0 bases and J 5 bases, with 9 bases left between them. Germline V lookup: CDR1 SGHRS, CDR2 YFSETQ. The CDR3 has 15 residues. The CDR3 protein is CASSLAGTNNSPLHF. The CDR3 nucleotides read TGCGCCAGCAGCTTGGCCGGGACAAATAATTCACCCCTCCACTTT.

The chain uses TRBV7-2 and TRBJ1-2; no reliable D call. Germline CDR1 reads SGHTA; CDR2 reads FQGNSA. The CDR3 runs to 13 residues. With 8 bases removed from V and 4 bases from J, the gap between germline ends came to 14 bases. The CDR3 DNA is TGTGCCAGCGGCCAAGGGTCCTTCTATGGCTACACCTTC. It yields the protein CASGQGSFYGYTF.

The chain recombines TRBV9 with TRBJ2-6; 11 nucleotides line up with TRBD1. Per germline, CDR1 SGDLS and CDR2 YYNGEE. CDR3 size: 18 residues. With 2 bases clipped from V and 0 bases from J, the junction kept 4 bases outside the gene matches. The CDR3 loop is CASSVRDRGFSGANVLTF. The CDR3 DNA reads TGTGCCAGCAGCGTCCGGGACAGGGGGTTCTCTGGGGCCAACGTCCTGACTTTC.

CDR3 region: CARSVRVQETQYF. CDR3 DNA: TGTGCCAGAAGCGTCAGAGTCCAAGAGACCCAGTACTTC. V usage is TRBV7-5 and J usage is TRBJ2-5. TRBV7-5 is an annotated pseudogene. This CDR3 is built from 13 residues.

The chain employs TRBV4-2 and TRBJ1-2, with D maybe TRBD1 (5 bases). CDR1 and CDR2 (germline): LGHNA, YNFKEQ. V was clipped by 0 bases and J by 7 bases, with 6 bases between them. This CDR3 is 12 amino acids long. CDR3 residues: CASSQDRAGYTF. CDR3 coding DNA: TGTGCCAGCAGCCAAGACAGGGCTGGCTACACCTTC.

The J gene is TRBJ1-1, the V gene TRBV5-5; D possibly corresponds to TRBD1 (6 bases). CDR1 is SGHKS, CDR2 YYEKEE, per germline (reference sequence). The V gene lost 4 bases and the J gene lost 1 base, with 11 bases spanning the gap. The CDR3 spans 14 residues. The CDR3, as DNA: TGTGCCAGCAGCCCCCGGGACAAGAACACTGAAGCTTTCTTT. Protein sequence: CASSPRDKNTEAFF. Combining the CDR3 with reference TRBV5-5 and TRBJ1-1 gives the whole variable domain DAGVTQSPTHLIKTRGQQVTLRCSPISGHKSVSWYQQVLGQGPQFIFQYYEKEERGRGNFPDRFSARQFPNYSSELNVNALLLGDSALYLCASSPRDKNTEAFFGQGTRLTVV.

The chain has TRBV5-4 and TRBJ2-5; perhaps D is TRBD1 or TRBD2 (6 bases each). Trimming pared 4 bases from V and 2 bases from J, leaving 12 bases between. The CDR3 loop spans 14 amino acids. Germline CDR1 is SGHNT and CDR2 is YYREEE (reference sequence). The CDR3 DNA sequence: TGTGCCAGCAGCGTACCGGGGGCTCAAGAGACCCAGTACTTC. It translates to CASSVPGAQETQYF.

The V call is TRBV28, the J call TRBJ1-5, with 7 positions matching TRBD1. From germline, CDR1 is MDHEN and CDR2 SYDVKM. V was clipped by 3 bases and J by 5 bases; unmatched bases: 1. This CDR3 has 13 residues. This CDR3 is CASSFRGYQPQHF. The DNA of the CDR3 is TGTGCCAGCAGTTTCAGGGGGTATCAGCCCCAGCATTTT.

This chain uses TRBV7-2 with TRBJ1-2, with a tentative D call TRBD1 (5 bases). V lost 2 bases to trimming and J lost 4 bases, with 17 bases between them. This CDR3 spans 16 amino acids. Germline V gene lookup returns CDR1 SGHTA and CDR2 FQGNSA. The chain's CDR3 is CASSLSSTPQGYGYTF. DNA of the CDR3: TGTGCCAGCAGCTTATCATCCACCCCTCAGGGCTATGGCTACACCTTC.

The rearrangement joins TRBV2 to TRBJ2-2; no clear D. The germline gives CDR1 SNHLY, CDR2 FYNNEI. This CDR3 has 14 amino acids. Trimming took 1 base from V and 1 from J, leaving 4 bases between them. CDR3 coding DNA: TGTGCCAGCAGTGAAGAGGTGAACACCGGGGAGCTGTTTTTT. Protein: CASSEEVNTGELFF.